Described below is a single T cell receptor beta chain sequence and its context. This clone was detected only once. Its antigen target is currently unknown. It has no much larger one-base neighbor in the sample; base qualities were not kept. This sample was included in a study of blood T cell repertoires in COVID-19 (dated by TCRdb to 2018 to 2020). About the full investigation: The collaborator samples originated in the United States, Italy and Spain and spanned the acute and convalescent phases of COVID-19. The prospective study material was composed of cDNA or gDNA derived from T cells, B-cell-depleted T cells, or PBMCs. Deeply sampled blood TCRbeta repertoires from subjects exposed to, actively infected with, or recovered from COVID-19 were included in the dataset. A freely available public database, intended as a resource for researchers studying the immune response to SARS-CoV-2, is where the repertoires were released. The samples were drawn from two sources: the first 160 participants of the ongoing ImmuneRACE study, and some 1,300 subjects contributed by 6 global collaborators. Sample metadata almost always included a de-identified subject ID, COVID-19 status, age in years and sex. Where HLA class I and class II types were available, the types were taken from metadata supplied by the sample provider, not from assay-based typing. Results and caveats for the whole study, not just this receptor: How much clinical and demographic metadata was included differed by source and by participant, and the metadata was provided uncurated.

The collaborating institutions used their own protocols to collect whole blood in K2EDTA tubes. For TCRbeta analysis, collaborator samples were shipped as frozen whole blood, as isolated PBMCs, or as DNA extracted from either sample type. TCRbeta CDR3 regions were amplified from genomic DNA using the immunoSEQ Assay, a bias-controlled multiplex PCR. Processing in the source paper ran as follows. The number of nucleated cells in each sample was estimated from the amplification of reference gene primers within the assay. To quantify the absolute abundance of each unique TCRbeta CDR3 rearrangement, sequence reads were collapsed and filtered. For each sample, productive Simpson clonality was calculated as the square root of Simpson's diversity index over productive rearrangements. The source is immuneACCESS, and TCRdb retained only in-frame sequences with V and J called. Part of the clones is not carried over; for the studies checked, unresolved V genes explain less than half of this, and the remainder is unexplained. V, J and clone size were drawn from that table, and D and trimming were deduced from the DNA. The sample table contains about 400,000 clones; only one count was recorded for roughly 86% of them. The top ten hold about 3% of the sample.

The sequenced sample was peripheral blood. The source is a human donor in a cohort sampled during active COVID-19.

The DNA is as follows: TGTGCCAGCAGCTTACGATCGGGCGAGCAGTACTTC. The translation is CASSLRSGEQYF. The chain uses TRBV7-2 and TRBJ2-7; confidence is insufficient to name the D gene. The CDR3 runs 12 amino acids, cysteine and phenylalanine included. Of the read, only the CDR3 DNA is kept; its 36 bases are in frame from base 1. CDR1 SGHTA and CDR2 FQGNSA are derived from the germline V gene. V loses 2 bases, J loses 6 bases, and the germline ends lie 8 bases apart.